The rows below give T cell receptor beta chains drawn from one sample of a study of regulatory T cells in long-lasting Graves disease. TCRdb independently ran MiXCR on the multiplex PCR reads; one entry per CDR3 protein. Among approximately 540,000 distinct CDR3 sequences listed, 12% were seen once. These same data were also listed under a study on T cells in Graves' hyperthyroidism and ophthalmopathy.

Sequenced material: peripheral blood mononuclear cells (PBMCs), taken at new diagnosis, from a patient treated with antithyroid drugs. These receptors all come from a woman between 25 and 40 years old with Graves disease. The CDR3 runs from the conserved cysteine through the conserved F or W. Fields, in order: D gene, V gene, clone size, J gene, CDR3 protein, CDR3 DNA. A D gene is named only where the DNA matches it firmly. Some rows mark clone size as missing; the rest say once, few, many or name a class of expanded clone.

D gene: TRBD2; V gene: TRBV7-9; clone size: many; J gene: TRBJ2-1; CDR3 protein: CASSSGDGGLVLPHEQFF; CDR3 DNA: TGTGCCAGCAGCTCTGGCGATGGGGGACTAGTGCTTCCCCATGAGCAGTTCTTC
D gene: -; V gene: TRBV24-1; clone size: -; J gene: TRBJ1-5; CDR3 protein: CATSVGRSNQPQHF; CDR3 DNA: TGTGCCACCAGTGTTGGGAGGAGCAATCAGCCCCAGCATTTT
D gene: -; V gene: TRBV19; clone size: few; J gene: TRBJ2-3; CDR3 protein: CASTSPAASWYF; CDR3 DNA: TGTGCCAGTACTAGTCCCGCGGCGTCATGGTATTTT
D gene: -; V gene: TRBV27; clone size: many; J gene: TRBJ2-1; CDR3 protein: CASSSGRAYNEQFF; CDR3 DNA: TGTGCCAGCAGTTCCGGGAGAGCTTACAATGAGCAGTTCTTC
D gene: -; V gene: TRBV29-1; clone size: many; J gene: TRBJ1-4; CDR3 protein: CSVGPSNEKLFF; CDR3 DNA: TGCAGCGTTGGTCCCAGTAATGAAAAACTGTTTTTT
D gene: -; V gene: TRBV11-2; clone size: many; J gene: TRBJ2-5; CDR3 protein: CASSAGLYGEETQYF; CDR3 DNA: TGTGCCAGCAGCGCCGGGCTGTACGGGGAAGAGACCCAGTACTTC
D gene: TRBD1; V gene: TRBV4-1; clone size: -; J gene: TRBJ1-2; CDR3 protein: CASSQWDRTSYGYTF; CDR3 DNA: TGCGCCAGCAGCCAATGGGACAGGACCTCCTATGGCTACACCTTC
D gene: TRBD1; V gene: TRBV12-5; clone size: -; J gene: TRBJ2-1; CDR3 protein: CASGLVISGSGQGFDEQFF; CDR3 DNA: TGTGCTAGTGGTTTGGTCATCTCGGGTTCGGGACAGGGGTTCGATGAGCAGTTCTTC
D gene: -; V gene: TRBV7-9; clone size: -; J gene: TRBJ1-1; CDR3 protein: CASDPGTLNTEAFF; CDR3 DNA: TGTGCCAGCGATCCCGGGACATTAAACACTGAAGCTTTCTTT
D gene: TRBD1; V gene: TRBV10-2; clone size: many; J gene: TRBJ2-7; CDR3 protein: CASSDGYRGSYEQYF; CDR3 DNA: TGCGCCAGCAGTGACGGTTACAGGGGGTCCTACGAGCAGTACTTC
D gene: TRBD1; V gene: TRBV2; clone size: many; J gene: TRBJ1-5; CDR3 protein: CASSERTGWAGGFAQPQHF; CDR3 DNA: TGTGCCAGCAGTGAAAGGACCGGGTGGGCAGGGGGGTTCGCTCAGCCCCAGCATTTT
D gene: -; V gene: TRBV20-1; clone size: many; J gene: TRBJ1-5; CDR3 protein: CSASGQGRLFDQPQHF; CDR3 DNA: TGCAGTGCTAGCGGGCAGGGGAGGTTATTTGATCAGCCCCAGCATTTT
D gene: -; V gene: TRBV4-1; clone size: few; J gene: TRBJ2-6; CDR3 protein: CASSQAWSVSSGANVLTF; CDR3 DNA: TGCGCCAGCAGCCAAGCCTGGAGTGTTAGTTCTGGGGCCAACGTCCTGACTTTC
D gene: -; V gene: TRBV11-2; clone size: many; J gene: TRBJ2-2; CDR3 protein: CASSLVCDLPNTGELFF; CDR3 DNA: TGTGCCAGCAGCTTAGTTTGCGACCTACCCAACACCGGGGAGCTGTTTTTT
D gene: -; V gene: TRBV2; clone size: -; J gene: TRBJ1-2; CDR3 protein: CASRQGLNYGYTF; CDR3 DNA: TGTGCCAGCAGACAGGGATTGAACTATGGCTACACCTTC
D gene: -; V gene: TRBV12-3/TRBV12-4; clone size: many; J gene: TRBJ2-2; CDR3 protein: CASSSQLYTGELFF; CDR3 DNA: TGTGCCAGCAGTTCACAGCTTTACACCGGGGAGCTGTTTTTT
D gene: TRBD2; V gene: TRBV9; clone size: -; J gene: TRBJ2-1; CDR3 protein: CASSVVGGRADEQFF; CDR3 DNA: TGTGCCAGCAGCGTGGTGGGCGGGAGGGCCGATGAGCAGTTCTTC
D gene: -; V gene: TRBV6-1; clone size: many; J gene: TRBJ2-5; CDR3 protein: CASRLPGDPRETQYF; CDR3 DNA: TGTGCCAGCAGACTCCCCGGGGACCCCCGGGAGACCCAGTACTTC
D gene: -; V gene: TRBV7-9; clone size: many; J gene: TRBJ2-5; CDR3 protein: CASSLTLVQETQYF; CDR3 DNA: TGTGCCAGCAGCTTAACTCTGGTCCAAGAGACCCAGTACTTC
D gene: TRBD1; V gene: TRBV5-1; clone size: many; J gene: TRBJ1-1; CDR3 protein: CASSLRTGREAFF; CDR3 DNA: TGCGCCAGCAGCCTTAGGACAGGGCGTGAAGCTTTCTTT
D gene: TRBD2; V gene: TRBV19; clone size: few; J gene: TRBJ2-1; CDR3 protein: CASSIQGLAGGEQFF; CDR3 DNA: TGTGCCAGTAGTATCCAGGGACTAGCGGGAGGTGAGCAGTTCTTC
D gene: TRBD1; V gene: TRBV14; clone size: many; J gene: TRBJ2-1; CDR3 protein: CASSQVEGAHEQFF; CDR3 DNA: TGTGCCAGCAGCCAGGTTGAGGGGGCGCATGAGCAGTTCTTC
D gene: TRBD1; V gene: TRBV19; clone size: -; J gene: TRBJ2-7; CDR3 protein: CASSILPGTGGSHEQYF; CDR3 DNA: TGTGCCAGTAGTATTCTTCCCGGGACAGGGGGTTCCCACGAGCAGTACTTC
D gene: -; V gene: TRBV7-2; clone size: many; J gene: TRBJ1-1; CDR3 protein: CASSQDSYTEAFF; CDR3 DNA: TGTGCCAGCAGTCAGGACAGTTACACTGAAGCTTTCTTT
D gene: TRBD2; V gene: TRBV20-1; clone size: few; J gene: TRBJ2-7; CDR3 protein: CSASWTSPNAEQYF; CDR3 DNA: TGCAGTGCTAGTTGGACTAGTCCGAACGCCGAGCAGTACTTC
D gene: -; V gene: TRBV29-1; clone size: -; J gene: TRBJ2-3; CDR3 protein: CSVEAGTSSTDTQYF; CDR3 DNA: TGCAGCGTTGAAGCCGGGACATCGAGCACAGATACGCAGTATTTT
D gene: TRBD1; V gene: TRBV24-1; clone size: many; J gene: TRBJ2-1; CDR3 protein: CATSDLVRGRNEQFF; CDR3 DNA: TGTGCCACCAGTGATTTGGTGAGGGGGCGAAATGAGCAGTTCTTC